Included here is one TCR beta chain sequence, with context. Its antigen is still unknown. Trimming removed 1 base at V and 4 bases at J, with 13 bases between. Per the germline V gene, CDR1 is MGHRA and CDR2 is YSYEKL. The CDR3 has 16 amino acids. The data derive from a study of cytotoxic CD8 clonotypes in ibrutinib-treated CLL. The overall study: Some 25 partial and 2 complete responses; at median around 71 months, around 14 remitted, roughly 12 progressed.

Clones were read by immunoSEQ multiplex PCR, and TCRdb kept only the in-frame ones, dropping some. The sample includes about 120,000 clones, 70% to 90% of them seen just once. Regarding the study as a whole: At the start, clonality exceeded age-matched healthy donors and followed circulating CD8+ T-cell counts. The clonality went up when patients responded to ibrutinib and dropped back toward baseline at progression.

The specimen was PBMCs, collected after 24 months of ibrutinib treatment. The origin of this receptor is a human donor with chronic lymphocytic leukemia. The chain combines TRBV4-1 with TRBJ2-2; a weak D match, TRBD1 (6 bases). As DNA, the CDR3 is TGCGCCAGCAGCCAAGGAGGAGGACAGCTCACCGGGGAGCTGTTTTTT. Its translation is CASSQGGGQLTGELFF.